The 5 T cell receptor beta chains listed next were all sequenced from one sample in a study of T cell changes during pregnancy in multiple sclerosis. Profiling relied on immunoSEQ multiplex PCR, and the TCRdb table lists in-frame clones only, not all of them. The table records approximately 99,000 clones, approximately 93% of them present only once. Sequencing was performed on peripheral blood, taken after pregnancy. The receptors were sampled from a female donor with multiple sclerosis, enrolled in a pregnancy study.

The rearrangement joins TRBV6-5 to TRBJ2-7; 7 bases map to TRBD1. The germline V gene encodes CDR1 MNHEY and CDR2 SVGAGI. The CDR3 has 15 residues. The trim removed 0 bases at V and 5 bases at J, leaving 7 bases unmatched. The chain's CDR3 is CASSYSNRGRDEQYF. As DNA, the CDR3 is TGTGCCAGCAGTTACTCAAACAGGGGAAGGGACGAGCAGTACTTC.

The CDR3 DNA sequence: TGCGCCAGCAGCTCCACAGGGACCATTGGAAACACCATATATTTT. Protein product: CASSSTGTIGNTIYF. This chain joins TRBV5-1 and TRBJ1-3; possible D gene TRBD1, 6 bases. The V and J ends lost 3 bases and 3 bases respectively, with 13 bases between them. The CDR3 is 15 amino acids. From germline, CDR1 is SGHRS and CDR2 YFSETQ.

About this clone: This may stem from a read error, because a much larger clone lies one nucleotide away. The chain joins TRBV5-4 to TRBJ2-5; 11 bases align to TRBD2. The CDR3 consists of 15 residues. The V gene's germline CDR1 is SGHNT and CDR2 YYREEE (reference sequence). CDR3: CASSFTSGRGEAQYF. In DNA, the CDR3 is TGTGCCAGCAGCTTCACTAGCGGGAGAGGAGAGGCCCAGTACTTC.

This chain uses TRBV6-1 with TRBJ2-1; D perhaps matches TRBD2 (5 bases). Trimming removed 4 bases at V and 8 bases at J, with 15 bases between. The germline V gene has CDR1 MNHNS and CDR2 SASEGT. The CDR3 runs 14 residues. The CDR3 here is CASSGFTSVYEQFF. CDR3 sequence (DNA): TGTGCCAGCAGTGGATTCACTAGTGTCTATGAGCAGTTCTTC.

V usage is TRBV2 and J usage is TRBJ2-2, with 7 positions matching TRBD1. Trimming took 6 bases from V and 1 from J; bases not matched to a gene: 5. Germline loops: CDR1 SNHLY, CDR2 FYNNEI. The length of the CDR3 is 15 residues. In nucleotides, the CDR3 is TGTGCCAGCAGCTATCGACAGGGGAACACCGGGGAGCTGTTTTTT. Translation: CASSYRQGNTGELFF.